This paragraph covers one T cell receptor beta chain sequence. Its target antigen remains unknown. Base qualities are missing; no much larger clone stands one base away. Collaborating institutions collected whole blood in K2EDTA tubes following their own protocols. For TCRbeta analysis, collaborator samples were shipped as frozen whole blood, as isolated PBMCs, or as DNA extracted from either sample type. The CDR3 has 15 amino acids, counting the end cysteine and phenylalanine. Kept here is only the CDR3 DNA, which spans 45 bases and is read in frame from base 1. At the junction V is shortened by 2 bases and J by 0 bases; bases outside the gene matches: 3. The germline V gene supplies CDR1 SGHDT and CDR2 YYEEEE. The immunoSEQ Assay, a bias-controlled multiplex PCR, was used to amplify TCRbeta CDR3 regions from genomic DNA. The paper's processing steps were these. The number of nucleated cells in each sample was estimated from the amplification of reference gene primers within the assay. To quantify the absolute abundance of each unique TCRbeta CDR3 rearrangement, sequence reads were collapsed and filtered. For each sample, productive Simpson clonality was calculated as the square root of Simpson's diversity index over productive rearrangements. The clones in this table, taken by TCRdb from immuneACCESS, are in-frame only. Not every clone is retained; where verified, under half of the shortfall comes from an unresolved V gene, and the cause of the rest is unknown. From that table come the V and J calls and clone size; the DNA was used to work out D and trimming. The sample table records 100,000 to 150,000 clones; about four fifths of these occur just once. The ten top clones hold about 9.9% of the sample.

The entry originates in a study of blood T cell repertoires in COVID-19 (TCRdb year 2020). Study-level background: Collaborator samples came from the United States, Italy and Spain and covered acute and convalescent phases of COVID-19. The material from the prospective study consisted of cDNA or gDNA derived from T cells, B-cell-depleted T cells, or PBMCs. The dataset comprised deeply sampled blood TCRbeta repertoires from subjects exposed to, actively infected with, or recovered from COVID-19. A freely available public database, intended as a resource for researchers studying the immune response to SARS-CoV-2, is where the repertoires were released. Samples were obtained from the ongoing ImmuneRACE study (first 160 participants) and from over 1,000 subjects provided by 6 global collaborators. The sample metadata nearly always contained a de-identified subject ID, COVID-19 status, age in years and sex. Where HLA class I and class II types were available, the types were taken from metadata supplied by the sample provider, not from assay-based typing.

Overall study results and their limits: Clinical and demographic metadata were provided uncurated, with the amount varying by source and participant.

The sequence was collected from a man aged 35 to 55 with active or convalescent COVID-19. Sequenced input: peripheral blood. The rearrangement combines TRBV5-6 with TRBJ1-2, and 8 junctional nucleotides match TRBD1. Here the CDR3 is given as CASSLRGQANYGYTF. The DNA reads TGTGCCAGCAGCTTAAGGGGACAGGCTAACTATGGCTACACCTTC.